The following is a T cell receptor delta chain sequence with its context. A much larger clone lies one base from this, so it may be a read error. This sample includes further DNA sequences coding for the same CDR3. The CDR3 length is 11 residues. Per the germline V gene, CDR1 is GEAIGNYY and CDR2 is EKD. TCRdb reanalysed the reads via CATT. The table lists 15,000 or so delta-chain clones, around 7% of them singletons. This sample stems from a study of gamma-delta chains in newborns, infants, children. Across the study: Polyclonal expansion of innate γδ T cells after birth follows microbial exposure.

Material: blood. The source is a child who was a newborn, infant or young child, either healthy, febrile or measles-vaccinated (not recorded which). The rearrangement uses TRDV2 and TRDJ2; D unclear. The CDR3 coding sequence is TGTGCCTGTACTTTGACAGCACCACTCTTCTTT. Encoded protein: CACTLTAPLFF.